This TCR beta chain originates from a study of blood T cell repertoires in COVID-19. Study as a whole: T cells, B-cell-depleted T cells, or PBMCs supplied cDNA or gDNA.

Germline V gene sequence: CDR1 SGHRS, CDR2 YFSETQ. With 4 bases clipped from V and 0 bases from J, the junction kept 5 bases outside the gene matches. CDR3 size: 16 residues. The assay was immunoSEQ multiplex PCR, and TCRdb's table has in-frame clones only and misses some. The table shows over 300,000 clones, with about 83% occurring only once. The rearrangement links TRBV5-1 to TRBJ2-2, with 8 positions matching TRBD1. Sequenced input: peripheral blood. This TCR came from a woman between 50 and 59 years old with acute or convalescent COVID-19. The CDR3 protein is CASSHQGASNTGELFF. The CDR3 region has the DNA TGCGCCAGCAGCCATCAGGGGGCCTCGAACACCGGGGAGCTGTTTTTT.